This is a list of T cell receptor beta chains from one sample in a study of T cell responses to AZD1222 COVID-19 vaccine. Profiling relied on immunoSEQ multiplex PCR, and the TCRdb table lists in-frame clones only, not all of them. The top ten clones hold more than 4.5% of a sample with 120,000 or so clones, roughly 91% of them seen once. Sequencing used peripheral blood, obtained 28 days after the second AZD1222 dose. The receptors were sampled from an adult who received the AZD1222 COVID-19 vaccine. CDR3s include the opening cysteine and the closing phenylalanine or tryptophan. D genes are given only for firm matches. Expanded clones are given a class, and other clones once, few, many or no size at all.

-	TRBD2	TRBV6-5	TRBJ2-7	CASSRGGVYEQYF	TGTGCCAGCAGCCGGGGGGGGGTCTACGAGCAGTACTTC
once	-	TRBV21-1	TRBJ1-5	CDLKGRRSNQPQHF	TGCGATCTTAAGGGGAGACGGAGCAATCAGCCCCAGCATTTT
-	-	TRBV5-5	TRBJ1-5	CASSRAGGNQPQHF	TGTGCCAGCAGCCGGGCGGGAGGGAATCAGCCCCAGCATTTT
-	-	TRBV6-6	TRBJ2-7	CASSYSTPRSEQYF	TGTGCCAGCAGTTACTCGACACCTAGGTCTGAGCAGTACTTC
few	TRBD1	TRBV24-1	TRBJ2-1	CATSDSFGTGGIHEQFF	TGTGCCACCAGTGATTCCTTCGGGACAGGGGGAATCCATGAGCAGTTCTTC
-	-	TRBV19	TRBJ1-2	CASSIGQSYGYTF	TGTGCCAGTAGTATCGGACAGTCCTATGGCTACACCTTC
-	-	TRBV6-1	TRBJ1-2	CASSEVEVGYTF	TGTGCCAGCAGTGAAGTTGAGGTTGGCTACACCTTC
-	-	TRBV6-2/TRBV6-3	TRBJ1-2	CASSEAGVYPNYGYTF	TGTGCCAGCAGTGAGGCAGGCGTCTACCCTAACTATGGCTACACCTTC
-	-	TRBV18	TRBJ1-5	CASSPTGPSNQPQHF	TGTGCCAGCTCCCCTACGGGCCCTAGCAATCAGCCCCAGCATTTT
-	-	TRBV7-9	TRBJ1-5	CASSLAGGNQPQHF	TGTGCCAGCAGCTTAGCAGGGGGGAATCAGCCCCAGCATTTT